This T cell receptor beta chain was profiled in a study of T-cell reconstitution after alpha-beta-depleted transplantation in children. The study, taken as a whole, reports: Certain patients had high TCRbeta diversity at day 60, and it came from recipient T cells and thymic progenitors that survived. T cells produced anew were the main source of T-cell counts and diversity one year after transplant. It was reported that alpha-beta T cells came from several hundred expanded graft clones (about two months after transplant).

This clonotype has ten or more counts. Its antigen remains unidentified. It was with unique molecular identifiers that the TCRbeta library was prepared. A single record per CDR3 protein comes from TCRdb applying MiXCR to the PCR reads. The sample yields hundreds of thousands of distinct CDR3 sequences, 13% seen once. Looked up from germline, CDR1 is MNHEY and CDR2 is SMNVEV (reference sequence). The CDR3 is made up of 15 amino acids. V shed 5 bases, J shed 5 bases, and the junction held 7 bases outside the gene matches. V gene TRBV27 combines with J gene TRBJ2-5, with 11 nucleotides matching TRBD2. The input for sequencing was PBMCs, mostly from graft donor cells, taken 360 days after TCRalphabeta/CD19-depleted stem cell transplant. The clonotype originates from a male patient younger than 18 who had a stem cell transplant for acute myeloid leukemia, so the T cells may come from the graft donor. CDR3 in amino acids: CASSLLAGVRETQYF. CDR3 sequence (DNA): TGTGCCAGCAGTCTACTAGCGGGAGTTCGTGAGACCCAGTACTTC.